This T cell receptor (beta chain) was sequenced in a study of control samples from healthy donors and cancer patients. The method was immunoSEQ multiplex PCR; TCRdb's version includes in-frame clones alone and lacks a portion of them. The sample carries about 130,000 clones, about 93% recorded once. Trimming took 5 bases from V and 3 from J; bases not matched to a gene: 4. CDR1 is LGHDT, CDR2 YNNKEL, per germline (reference sequence). CDR3 size: 15 residues. The V gene is TRBV3-1 (or the pseudogene TRBV3-2), the J gene TRBJ2-2; 9 nucleotides align to TRBD2. This sequence originates from a man between 18 and 35 years old in good health. Sequenced material: blood. The CDR3 DNA reads TGTGCCAGCAGCTCGACTAGCGGTCACACCGGGGAGCTGTTTTTT. The encoded protein is CASSSTSGHTGELFF.